This T cell receptor beta chain was retrieved from a study of T cell repertoires in cytomegalovirus infection. Across the study: Recently identified HLA-C-restricted CMV epitopes and well-studied HLA-B-restricted CMV epitopes were used by the study. Matching HLA type, along with CMV infection, was indicated by public TCR beta signatures. Study outcomes and limitations: HLA-C-restricted CMV clonotypes gave the most frequent clonotype in two of eight donors. Carriers of CMV and the relevant HLA type were discriminated by public TCR beta frequency.

This CDR3 comprises 15 residues. The germline V gene encodes CDR1 ENHRY and CDR2 SYGVKD. Trimming took off 6 bases at V and 3 bases at J, with 18 bases between the two ends. TCRdb called the reads again in MiXCR, with one record for every CDR3 protein. Of about 770,000 distinct CDR3 sequences listed, about 28% are singletons. This clonotype was counted between two and nine times. What it recognizes is unknown. This receptor was identified in a human donor in good health (CMV status not recorded). Some clones in this sample may be carry-over from other donors' samples. The specimen comprised cultured CD8+ T cells from PBMCs, sampled from culture after CMV antigen stimulation. This chain links TRBV10-3 with TRBJ2-7; D possibly corresponds to TRBD2 (6 bases). The DNA of the CDR3 is TGTGCCATCAGGCTAACTCGGCCGGAGGGCTACGAGCAGTACTTC. Its translation is CAIRLTRPEGYEQYF.